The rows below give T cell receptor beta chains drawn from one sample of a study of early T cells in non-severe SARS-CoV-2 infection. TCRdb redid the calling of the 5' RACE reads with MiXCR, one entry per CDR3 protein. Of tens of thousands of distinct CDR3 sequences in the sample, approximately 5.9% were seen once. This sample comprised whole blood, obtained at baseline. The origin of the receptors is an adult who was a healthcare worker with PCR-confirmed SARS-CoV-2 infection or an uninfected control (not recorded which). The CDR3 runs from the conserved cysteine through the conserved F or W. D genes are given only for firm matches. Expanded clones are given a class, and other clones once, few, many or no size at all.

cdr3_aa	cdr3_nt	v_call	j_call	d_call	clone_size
CSAGLTQTQYF	TGCAGTGCTGGACTGACCCAGACCCAGTACTTC	TRBV20-1	TRBJ2-5	.	many
CASNMGGNEQFF	TGTGCCAGCAACATGGGAGGAAATGAGCAGTTCTTC	TRBV12-3/TRBV12-4	TRBJ2-1	.	many
CASSLSPGQGSVYEQYF	TGTGCCAGCAGTTTATCACCGGGACAGGGATCTGTCTACGAGCAGTACTTC	TRBV28	TRBJ2-7	TRBD1	many
CATQTPLSGNTIYF	TGTGCCACCCAGACACCACTCTCTGGAAACACCATATATTTT	TRBV24-1	TRBJ1-3	.	.
CASSSAGNGYTF	TGTGCCAGCAGTTCGGCAGGGAATGGCTACACCTTC	TRBV6-6	TRBJ1-2	.	.
CASAQETQYF	TGTGCCAGCGCACAAGAGACCCAGTACTTC	TRBV18	TRBJ2-5	.	many
CASSLVPGTETQYF	TGCGCCAGCAGCTTGGTGCCAGGGACAGAGACCCAGTACTTC	TRBV5-1	TRBJ2-5	.	many
CASSLGLAGGPGNEQFF	TGTGCCAGCAGCTTGGGACTAGCGGGAGGGCCGGGAAATGAGCAGTTCTTC	TRBV11-3	TRBJ2-1	TRBD2	many
CSGTGQDGTQYF	TGCAGCGGGACCGGACAGGATGGGACCCAGTACTTC	TRBV29-1	TRBJ2-5	TRBD1	.
CASSRLESTEQYF	TGTGCCAGCAGCCGACTAGAATCTACCGAGCAGTACTTC	TRBV6-5	TRBJ2-7	.	.
CASSQDSSLSVNEQFF	TGTGCCAGCAGCCAAGATAGCAGTCTCTCGGTCAATGAGCAGTTCTTC	TRBV4-2	TRBJ2-1	.	.
CSAILGHLRSYNEQFF	TGCAGTGCTATACTCGGGCACCTCCGGTCCTACAATGAGCAGTTCTTC	TRBV20-1	TRBJ2-1	.	few
CASSFSGRGNEQFF	TGTGCCAGCAGCTTTAGCGGGAGAGGTAATGAGCAGTTCTTC	TRBV5-4	TRBJ2-1	TRBD2	few
CASSESPGASGANVLTF	TGTGCCAGCAGCGAAAGTCCCGGGGCCTCTGGGGCCAACGTCCTGACTTTC	TRBV9	TRBJ2-6	.	many
CASSSTGTGMYTGELFF	TGTGCCAGCAGTTCGACCGGGACAGGGATGTACACCGGGGAGCTGTTTTTT	TRBV6-5	TRBJ2-2	TRBD1	many
CASSQERSYEQYF	TGCGCCAGCAGCCAAGAAAGGTCATACGAGCAGTACTTC	TRBV4-1	TRBJ2-7	.	many
CASSSPGSDTQYF	TGTGCCAGCAGCTCCCCCGGATCAGATACGCAGTATTTT	TRBV7-2	TRBJ2-3	.	few
CSESGLGNEQFF	TGCAGCGAGAGTGGTTTGGGTAATGAGCAGTTCTTC	TRBV29-1	TRBJ2-1	.	many
CSAQLVPAEQYF	TGCAGCGCCCAACTAGTCCCGGCCGAGCAGTACTTC	TRBV29-1	TRBJ2-7	.	many
CASRSGTGGLAYEQYF	TGTGCCAGCAGGTCCGGGACAGGGGGCCTCGCCTACGAGCAGTACTTC	TRBV6-5	TRBJ2-7	TRBD1	few